What follows are 15 T cell receptor beta chains derived from one specimen sequenced in a study of blood T cell repertoires in COVID-19. Profiling relied on immunoSEQ multiplex PCR, and the TCRdb table lists in-frame clones only, not all of them. The profile covers 250,000 to 350,000 clones, with around 89% appearing a single time and roughly 0.8% taken by the ten largest. The sequenced sample consisted of peripheral blood. These receptors all stem from a man aged 25 to 40 with acute or convalescent COVID-19.

V and J are TRBV7-2 and TRBJ2-1; D remains ambiguous. Trimming took 0 bases from V and 5 from J, leaving 14 bases between them. This CDR3 comprises 16 residues. Looked up from germline, CDR1 is SGHTA and CDR2 is FQGNSA. DNA of the CDR3: TGTGCCAGCAGCTTAGCTCCCTCGCAGAAAGACAATGAGCAGTTCTTC. The encoded protein is CASSLAPSQKDNEQFF.

The chain links TRBV14 to TRBJ2-7; 8 bases map to TRBD1. From germline, CDR1 is SGHDN and CDR2 FVKESK. The ends lost 3 bases at V and 5 bases at J; junction bases unmatched: 9. The CDR3 contains 15 residues. CDR3 protein: CASSQTGQVRHEQYF. Written as DNA, the CDR3 is TGTGCCAGCAGCCAGACGGGACAGGTCCGCCACGAGCAGTACTTC.

The V gene is TRBV2, the J gene TRBJ1-2; 7 positions agree with TRBD1. This CDR3 comprises 13 residues. Germline V gene lookup returns CDR1 SNHLY and CDR2 FYNNEI. V lost 6 bases and J lost 7; bases outside the gene matches: 8. In DNA form, the CDR3 reads TGTGCCAGCAGCCTCGACAGGGACGGTGGCTACACCTTC. This translates into CASSLDRDGGYTF.

The V gene is TRBV14, the J gene TRBJ2-3; TRBD2 is a possible D gene (5 bases). The ends were cut back, 3 bases at V and 1 base at J, with 14 bases in the middle. Germline CDR1 SGHDN, CDR2 FVKESK. The CDR3 contains 16 residues. The CDR3 sequence: CASSHLALGGTDTQYF. As DNA, the CDR3 is TGTGCCAGCAGCCATCTGGCCCTCGGGGGCACAGATACGCAGTATTTT. Supplemented by reference TRBV14 and TRBJ2-3, the full variable domain reads EAGVTQFPSHSVIEKGQTVTLRCDPISGHDNLYWYRRVMGKEIKFLLHFVKESKQDESGMPNNRFLAERTGGTYSTLKVQPAELEDSGVYFCASSHLALGGTDTQYFGPGTRLTVL.

Note on this clone: At one of its ends the junction is not consistent with the germline gene, which may arise from a read error. The chain recombines TRBV7-2 with TRBJ1-5; D unclear. There are 15 residues in the CDR3. The germline gives CDR1 SGHTA, CDR2 FQGNSA. CDR3 in DNA: TGTGCCAGCAGCTTTACACAGAACAGCAATCAGTCCCAGCATTTT. As protein: CASSFTQNSNQSQHF.

This chain joins TRBV7-6 and TRBJ2-3, with 9 bases that match TRBD1. V was pared by 3 bases and J by 3 bases, with 7 bases of the junction left unmatched. Germline V gene sequence: CDR1 SGHVS, CDR2 FNYEAQ. The CDR3 is 16 residues long. The DNA of the CDR3 is TGTGCCAGCAGCTTCCGACCCGGACAGGGGACAGATACGCAGTATTTT. Translation gives CASSFRPGQGTDTQYF.

V is TRBV30 and J is TRBJ1-1; D gene ambiguous. Germline-derived CDR1 and CDR2 are GTSNPN and SVGIG (reference sequence). The CDR3 extends over 13 amino acids. V shed 2 bases and J shed 6 bases, with 13 bases lying between them. CDR3 amino acids: CAWSSWLSSEAFF. CDR3 nucleotide sequence: TGTGCCTGGAGTAGTTGGTTGAGCTCTGAAGCTTTCTTT.

V gene TRBV28 combines with J gene TRBJ1-4; no clear D. The germline V gene has CDR1 MDHEN and CDR2 SYDVKM. The CDR3 is 18 amino acids. The V end lost 11 bases, the J end lost 2 bases, and 27 bases lay between the germline ends. This CDR3 is CASFYAKGGLRTNEKLFF. The CDR3, as DNA: TGTGCCTCATTCTATGCTAAAGGCGGCCTCCGCACTAATGAAAAACTGTTTTTT.

The chain couples TRBV9 to TRBJ1-3; 7 bases match TRBD1. Germline CDR1 SGDLS, CDR2 YYNGEE. This CDR3 region has 15 residues. After removal of 8 bases from V and 0 bases from J, the junction contained 8 bases not matched to a gene. The DNA of the CDR3 is TGTGCCAGTGGTGACAGGGCTAACTCTGGAAACACCATATATTTT. This codes for CASGDRANSGNTIYF.

The CDR3, as DNA: TGTGCCAGCAGTCGGGAAGGGTCGGCCAAAAACATTCAGTACTTC. Amino acids: CASSREGSAKNIQYF. This sequence joins TRBV2 and TRBJ2-4, with D maybe TRBD2 (5 bases). V shed 5 bases and J shed 1 base, with 12 bases lying between them. This CDR3 is built from 15 residues. CDR1 is SNHLY and CDR2 is FYNNEI in the germline V gene.

The chain employs TRBV6-5 and TRBJ2-1; D may be TRBD2 (5 bases). The V gene's germline CDR1 is MNHEY and CDR2 SVGAGI. V lost 6 bases to trimming and J lost 12 bases, with 18 bases between them. The CDR3 is made up of 13 amino acids. The CDR3 sequence is CASSNLLLSGQFF. CDR3 bases: TGTGCCAGCAGCAACCTTCTTCTGAGCGGGCAGTTCTTC.

The chain couples TRBV7-8 to TRBJ1-1; D remains ambiguous. With 1 base removed from V and 0 bases from J, the gap between germline ends came to 12 bases. The germline CDR1 and CDR2 sequences are SGHVS and FQNEAQ. The CDR3 is 16 residues long. The DNA of the CDR3 is TGTGCCAGCAGCTTAGTGAACAATAAGATGAACACTGAAGCTTTCTTT. Translating it yields CASSLVNNKMNTEAFF.

This clone has a single count. CDR3 amino acids: CASSLDLPGLAGGPYEQYF. The CDR3 DNA reads TGCGCCAGCAGCTTGGATCTCCCGGGACTAGCGGGAGGGCCGTACGAGCAGTACTTC. This chain links TRBV5-1 with TRBJ2-7; 16 bases line up with TRBD2. The CDR3 runs to 19 residues. With V trimmed by 0 bases and J by 4 bases, 10 bases remained unmatched. Germline loops: CDR1 SGHRS, CDR2 YFSETQ.

The chain recombines TRBV29-1 with TRBJ1-5, with 7 bases identical to TRBD1. The CDR3 extends over 15 amino acids. Looked up from germline, CDR1 is SQVTM and CDR2 is ANQGSEA. V lost 4 bases to trimming and J lost 5 bases; unmatched junction nucleotides: 11. The CDR3 DNA is TGCAGCGTTGGGGGCCCCGGGACAGCCGATCAGCCCCAGCATTTT. Translating gives CSVGGPGTADQPQHF.

This clone has a handful of counts. The rearrangement links TRBV5-1 to TRBJ1-3; the D gene is possibly TRBD1 (6 bases). This CDR3 region has 14 residues. The V gene's germline CDR1 is SGHRS and CDR2 YFSETQ. The ends were cut back, 6 bases at V and 0 bases at J, with 10 bases in the middle. Here the CDR3 reads CASKRQASGNTIYF. CDR3 DNA sequence: TGCGCCAGCAAAAGACAGGCCTCTGGAAACACCATATATTTT.